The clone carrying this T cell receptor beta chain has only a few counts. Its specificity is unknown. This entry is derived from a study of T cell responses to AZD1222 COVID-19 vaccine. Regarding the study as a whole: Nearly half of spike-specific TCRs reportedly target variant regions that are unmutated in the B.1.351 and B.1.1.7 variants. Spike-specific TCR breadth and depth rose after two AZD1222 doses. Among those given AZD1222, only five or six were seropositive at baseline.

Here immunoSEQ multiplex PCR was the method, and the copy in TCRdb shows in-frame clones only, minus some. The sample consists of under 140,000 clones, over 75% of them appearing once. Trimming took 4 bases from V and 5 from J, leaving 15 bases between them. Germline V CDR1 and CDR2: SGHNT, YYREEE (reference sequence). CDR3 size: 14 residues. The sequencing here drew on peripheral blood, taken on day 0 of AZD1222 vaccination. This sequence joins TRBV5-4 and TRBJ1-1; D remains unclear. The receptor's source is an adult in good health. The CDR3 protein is CASSPGVVGTEAFF. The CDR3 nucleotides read TGTGCCAGCAGCCCTGGTGTAGTAGGGACTGAAGCTTTCTTT.